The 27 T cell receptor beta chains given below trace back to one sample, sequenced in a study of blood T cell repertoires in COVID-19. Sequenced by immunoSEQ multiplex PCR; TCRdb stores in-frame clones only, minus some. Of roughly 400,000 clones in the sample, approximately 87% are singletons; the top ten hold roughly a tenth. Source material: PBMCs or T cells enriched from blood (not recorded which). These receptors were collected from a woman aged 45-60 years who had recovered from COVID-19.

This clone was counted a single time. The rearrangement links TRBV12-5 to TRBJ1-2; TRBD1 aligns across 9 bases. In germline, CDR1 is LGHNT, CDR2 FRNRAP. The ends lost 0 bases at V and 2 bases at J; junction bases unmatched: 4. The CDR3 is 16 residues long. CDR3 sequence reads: CASGLVLGQGNYGYTF. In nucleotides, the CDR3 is TGTGCTAGTGGTTTGGTACTGGGACAGGGAAACTATGGCTACACCTTC. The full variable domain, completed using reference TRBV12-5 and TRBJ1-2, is DARVTQTPRHKVTEMGQEVTMRCQPILGHNTVFWYRQTMMQGLELLAYFRNRAPLDDSGMPKDRFSAEMPDATLATLKIQPSEPRDSAVYFCASGLVLGQGNYGYTFGSGTRLTVV.

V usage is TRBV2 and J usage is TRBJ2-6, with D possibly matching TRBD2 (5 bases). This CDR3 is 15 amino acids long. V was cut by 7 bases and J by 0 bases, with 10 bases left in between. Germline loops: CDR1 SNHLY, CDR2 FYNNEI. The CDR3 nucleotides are TGTGCCAGCACACTAGGTCTCTCTGGGGCCAACGTCCTGACTTTC. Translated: CASTLGLSGANVLTF.

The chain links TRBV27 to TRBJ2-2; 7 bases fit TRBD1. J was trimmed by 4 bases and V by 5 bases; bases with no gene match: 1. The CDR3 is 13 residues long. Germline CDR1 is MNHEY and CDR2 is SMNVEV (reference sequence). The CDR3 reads CASSHRGTGELFF. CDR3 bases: TGTGCCAGCAGTCACAGGGGCACCGGGGAGCTGTTTTTT.

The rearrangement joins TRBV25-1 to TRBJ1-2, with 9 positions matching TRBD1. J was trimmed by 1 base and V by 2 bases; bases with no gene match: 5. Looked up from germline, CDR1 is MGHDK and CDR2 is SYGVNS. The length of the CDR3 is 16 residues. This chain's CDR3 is CASSETGTGFNYGYTF. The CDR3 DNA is TGTGCCAGCAGTGAAACCGGGACAGGGTTTAACTATGGCTACACCTTC.

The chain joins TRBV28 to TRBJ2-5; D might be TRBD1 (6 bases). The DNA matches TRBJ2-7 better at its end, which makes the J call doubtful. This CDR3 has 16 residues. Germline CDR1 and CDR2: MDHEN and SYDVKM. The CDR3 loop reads CASSPPDSLLGNEQYF. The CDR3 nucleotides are TGTGCCAGCAGTCCGCCGGACAGCCTCCTTGGTAACGAGCAGTACTTC.

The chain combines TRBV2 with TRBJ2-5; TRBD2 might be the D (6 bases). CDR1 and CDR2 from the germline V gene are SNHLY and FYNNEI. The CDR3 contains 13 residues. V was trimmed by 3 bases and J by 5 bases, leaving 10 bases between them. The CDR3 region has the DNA TGTGCCAGCAGTGAGGACCTAGCGGAGACCCAGTACTTC. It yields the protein CASSEDLAETQYF.

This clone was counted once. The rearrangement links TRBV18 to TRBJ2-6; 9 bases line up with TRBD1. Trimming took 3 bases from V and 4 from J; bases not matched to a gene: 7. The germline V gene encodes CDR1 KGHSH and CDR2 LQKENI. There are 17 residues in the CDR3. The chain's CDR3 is CASSPTGGASGANVLTF. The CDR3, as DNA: TGTGCCAGCTCACCCACAGGGGGCGCGTCGGGGGCCAACGTCCTGACTTTC. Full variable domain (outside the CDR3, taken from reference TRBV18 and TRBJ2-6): NAGVMQNPRHLVRRRGQEARLRCSPMKGHSHVYWYRQLPEEGLKFMVYLQKENIIDESGMPKERFSAEFPKEGPSILRIQQVVRGDSAAYFCASSPTGGASGANVLTFGAGSRLTVL.

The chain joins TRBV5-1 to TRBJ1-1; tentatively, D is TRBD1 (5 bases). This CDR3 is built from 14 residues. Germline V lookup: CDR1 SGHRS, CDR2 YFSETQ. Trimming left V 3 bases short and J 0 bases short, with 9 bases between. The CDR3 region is CASSSGLVNTEAFF. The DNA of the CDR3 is TGCGCCAGCAGCTCAGGGTTGGTGAACACTGAAGCTTTCTTT.

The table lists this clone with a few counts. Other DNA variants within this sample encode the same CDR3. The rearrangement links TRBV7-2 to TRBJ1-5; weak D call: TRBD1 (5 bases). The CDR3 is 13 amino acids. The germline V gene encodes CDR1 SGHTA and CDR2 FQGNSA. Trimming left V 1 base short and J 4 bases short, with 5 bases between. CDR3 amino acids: CASSLDRNQPQHF. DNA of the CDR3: TGTGCCAGCAGCTTAGACAGGAATCAGCCCCAGCATTTT.

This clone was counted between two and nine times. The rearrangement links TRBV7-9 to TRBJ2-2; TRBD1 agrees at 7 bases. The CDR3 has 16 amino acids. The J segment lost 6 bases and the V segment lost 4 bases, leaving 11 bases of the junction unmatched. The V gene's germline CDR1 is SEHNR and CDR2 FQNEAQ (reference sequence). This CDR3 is CASSSWGTALAGELFF. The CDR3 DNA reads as TGTGCCAGCAGCTCTTGGGGGACAGCGCTCGCCGGGGAGCTGTTTTTT.

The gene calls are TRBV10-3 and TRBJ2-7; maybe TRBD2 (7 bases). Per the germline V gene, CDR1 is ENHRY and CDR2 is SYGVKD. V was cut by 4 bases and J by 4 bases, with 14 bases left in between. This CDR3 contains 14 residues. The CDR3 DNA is TGTGCCATCAGTGGGAGGGGGGGCCTTTACGAGCAGTACTTC. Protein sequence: CAISGRGGLYEQYF.

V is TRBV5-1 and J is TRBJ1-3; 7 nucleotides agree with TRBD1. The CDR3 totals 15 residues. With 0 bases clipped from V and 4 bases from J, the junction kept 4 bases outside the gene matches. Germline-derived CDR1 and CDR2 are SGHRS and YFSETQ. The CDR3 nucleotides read TGCGCCAGCAGCTTGGCCGCAGGGGGAGGAAACACCATATATTTT. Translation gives CASSLAAGGGNTIYF.

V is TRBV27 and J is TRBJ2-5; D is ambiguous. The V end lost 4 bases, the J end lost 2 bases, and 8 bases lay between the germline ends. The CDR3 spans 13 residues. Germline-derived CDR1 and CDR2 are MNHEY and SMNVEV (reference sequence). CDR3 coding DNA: TGTGCCAGCAGTTCCTTGTATCAAGAGACCCAGTACTTC. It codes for CASSSLYQETQYF.

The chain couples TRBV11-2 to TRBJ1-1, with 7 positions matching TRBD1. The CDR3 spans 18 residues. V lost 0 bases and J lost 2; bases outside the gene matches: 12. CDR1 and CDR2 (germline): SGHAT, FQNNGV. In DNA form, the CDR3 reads TGTGCCAGCAGCTTAGATCGCGGAGGGGGCCTCAAAAACACTGAAGCTTTCTTT. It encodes CASSLDRGGGLKNTEAFF.

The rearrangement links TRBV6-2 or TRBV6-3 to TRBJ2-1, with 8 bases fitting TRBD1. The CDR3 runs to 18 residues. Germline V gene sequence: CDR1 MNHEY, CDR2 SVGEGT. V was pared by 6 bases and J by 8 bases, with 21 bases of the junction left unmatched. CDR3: CASSDGRSRGLQGDEQFF. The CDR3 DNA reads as TGTGCCAGCAGCGACGGCCGGAGTCGGGGGCTACAGGGGGATGAGCAGTTCTTC.

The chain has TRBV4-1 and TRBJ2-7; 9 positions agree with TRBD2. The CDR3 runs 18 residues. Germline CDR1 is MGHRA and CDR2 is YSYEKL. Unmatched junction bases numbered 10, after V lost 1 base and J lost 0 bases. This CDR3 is CASSQVNSGGESSYEQYF. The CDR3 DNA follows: TGCGCCAGCAGCCAAGTTAATAGCGGGGGAGAAAGCTCCTACGAGCAGTACTTC.

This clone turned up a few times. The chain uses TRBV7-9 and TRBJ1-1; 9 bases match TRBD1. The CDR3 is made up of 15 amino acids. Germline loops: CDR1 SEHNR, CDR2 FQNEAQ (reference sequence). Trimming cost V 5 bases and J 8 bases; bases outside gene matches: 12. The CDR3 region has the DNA TGTGCCAGCAGCCTTATTGGACAGGGGACCGACGAAGCTTTCTTT. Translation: CASSLIGQGTDEAFF.

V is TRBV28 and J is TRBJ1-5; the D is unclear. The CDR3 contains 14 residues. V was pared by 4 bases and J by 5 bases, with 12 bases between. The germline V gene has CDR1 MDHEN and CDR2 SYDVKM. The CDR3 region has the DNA TGTGCCAGCAGTTGGGAGGTTGGGGATCAGCCCCAGCATTTT. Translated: CASSWEVGDQPQHF. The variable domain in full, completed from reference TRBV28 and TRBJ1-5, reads DVKVTQSSRYLVKRTGEKVFLECVQDMDHENMFWYRQDPGLGLRLIYFSYDVKMKEKGDIPEGYSVSREKKERFSLILESASTNQTSMYLCASSWEVGDQPQHFGDGTRLSIL.

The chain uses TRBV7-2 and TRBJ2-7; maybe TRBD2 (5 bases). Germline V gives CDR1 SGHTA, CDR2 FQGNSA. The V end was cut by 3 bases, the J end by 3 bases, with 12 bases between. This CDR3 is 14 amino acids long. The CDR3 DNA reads TGTGCCAGCAGCTTCTACGGACTCCACTACGAGCAGTACTTC. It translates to CASSFYGLHYEQYF.

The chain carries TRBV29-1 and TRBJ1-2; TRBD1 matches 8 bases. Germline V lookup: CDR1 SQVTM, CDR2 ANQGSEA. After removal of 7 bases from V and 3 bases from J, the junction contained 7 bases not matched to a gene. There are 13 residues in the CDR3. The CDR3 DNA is TGCAGCGGACGCGCGACAGGGGACTATGGCTACACCTTC. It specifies CSGRATGDYGYTF.

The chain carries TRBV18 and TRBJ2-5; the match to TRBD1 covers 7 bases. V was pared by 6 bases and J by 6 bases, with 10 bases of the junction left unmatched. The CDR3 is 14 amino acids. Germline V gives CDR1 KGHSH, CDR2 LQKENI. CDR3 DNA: TGTGCCAGCTCGCCCGGGACAGTGACGAAGACCCAGTACTTC. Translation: CASSPGTVTKTQYF.

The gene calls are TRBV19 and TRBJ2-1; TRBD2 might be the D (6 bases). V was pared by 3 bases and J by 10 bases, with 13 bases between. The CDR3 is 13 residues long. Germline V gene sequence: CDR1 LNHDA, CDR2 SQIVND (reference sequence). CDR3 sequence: CASSIKKGGEQFF. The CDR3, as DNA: TGTGCCAGTAGTATTAAAAAGGGAGGCGAGCAGTTCTTC.

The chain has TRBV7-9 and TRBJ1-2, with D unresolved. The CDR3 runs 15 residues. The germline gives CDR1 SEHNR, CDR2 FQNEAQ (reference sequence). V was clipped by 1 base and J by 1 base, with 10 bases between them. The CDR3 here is CASSLEAPHNYGYTF. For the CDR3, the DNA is TGTGCCAGCAGCTTAGAAGCTCCGCATAACTATGGCTACACCTTC.

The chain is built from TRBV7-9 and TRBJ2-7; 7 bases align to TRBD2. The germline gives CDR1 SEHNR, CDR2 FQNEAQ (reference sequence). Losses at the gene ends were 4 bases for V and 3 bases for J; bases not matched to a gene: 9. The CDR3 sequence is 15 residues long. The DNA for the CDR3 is TGTGCCAGCAGCTCCATGGGCGGGGAGGGCTACGAGCAGTACTTC. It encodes CASSSMGGEGYEQYF. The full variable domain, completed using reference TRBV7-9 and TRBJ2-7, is DTGVSQNPRHKITKRGQNVTFRCDPISEHNRLYWYRQTLGQGPEFLTYFQNEAQLEKSRLLSDRFSAERPKGSFSTLEIQRTEQGDSAMYLCASSSMGGEGYEQYFGPGTRLTVT.

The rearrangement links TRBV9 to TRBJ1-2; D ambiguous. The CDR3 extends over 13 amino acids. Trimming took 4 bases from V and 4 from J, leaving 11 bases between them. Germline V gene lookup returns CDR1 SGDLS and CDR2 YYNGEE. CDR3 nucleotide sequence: TGTGCCAGCAGCCCCCCGGAGTTCTATGGCTACACCTTC. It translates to CASSPPEFYGYTF.

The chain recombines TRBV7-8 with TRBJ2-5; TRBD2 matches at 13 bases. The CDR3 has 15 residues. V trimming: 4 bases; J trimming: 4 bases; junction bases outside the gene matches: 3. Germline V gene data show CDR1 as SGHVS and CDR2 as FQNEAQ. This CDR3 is CASSSTSGRGETQYF. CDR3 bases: TGTGCCAGCAGCTCAACTAGCGGGAGGGGAGAGACCCAGTACTTC. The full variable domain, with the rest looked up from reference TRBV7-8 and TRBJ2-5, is GAGVSQSPRYKVAKRGQDVALRCDPISGHVSLFWYQQALGQGPEFLTYFQNEAQLDKSGLPSDRFFAERPEGSVSTLKIQRTQQEDSAVYLCASSSTSGRGETQYFGPGTRLLVL.

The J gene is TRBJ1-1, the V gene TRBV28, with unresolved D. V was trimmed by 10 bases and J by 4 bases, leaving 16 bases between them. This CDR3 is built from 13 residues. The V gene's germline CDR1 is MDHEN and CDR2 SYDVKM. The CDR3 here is CATLERARTEAFF. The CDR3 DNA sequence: TGTGCCACCCTGGAGAGGGCGCGCACTGAAGCTTTCTTT.